This TCR beta chain appears in the sequencing data of a study of cytomegalovirus exposure and HLA in healthy donors. The PCR used 60 Vbeta and 13 Jbeta primers. The method was immunoSEQ multiplex PCR; TCRdb's version includes in-frame clones alone and lacks a portion of them. The data include some 140,000 clones; the top ten clones carry 1.5% to 2.5%. V was cut by 5 bases and J by 5 bases, with 13 bases left in between. CDR3 length equals 14 residues. Germline values: CDR1 SEHNR, CDR2 FQNEAQ (reference sequence). Sequencing was done on a sample of PBMCs. The chain combines TRBV7-9 with TRBJ1-5; D may be TRBD1 (6 bases). This clonotype originated in a woman aged 55-70 years in good health and CMV-seronegative. The CDR3 region has the DNA TGTGCCAGCAGCCCCGAAGGGGGGGATCAGCCCCAGCATTTT. It specifies CASSPEGGDQPQHF.